This T cell receptor beta chain was retrieved from a study of T cell repertoires and leukemia-associated antigens. Study-wide results and limits: V, J, VDJ and CDR3 counts did not differ significantly among groups.

Per germline, CDR1 SGDLS and CDR2 YYNGEE. The length of the CDR3 is 17 residues. One entry per CDR3 protein results from TCRdb running MiXCR on the 5' RACE reads. This sample yields about 11,000 distinct CDR3 sequences, of which about 45% are seen a single time; approximately 26% belongs to the top ten. Concerning this clonotype itself: Its specificity is not known.

Sequencing was performed on CD3+ T cells sorted from blood and cultured. The TCR comes from a female donor in good health. The chain couples TRBV9 to TRBJ2-1; 7 nucleotides line up with TRBD2. The CDR3 region has the DNA TGTACCGGCAGCGAACTACCCCGGGACTACAAATACAATGAGCAGTTCTTC. As protein: CTGSELPRDYKYNEQFF.